This is a list of T cell receptor beta chains from one sample in a study of blood T cell repertoires in COVID-19. Sequenced by immunoSEQ multiplex PCR; TCRdb stores in-frame clones only, minus some. Among hundreds of thousands of clones listed, approximately 91% were seen once. Sequencing input: peripheral blood. The receptors come from a woman in her 70s with COVID-19, enrolled during active disease. Both conserved end residues are part of each CDR3. The D gene is left open where the match is weak. Clone sizes are given selectively: once, few, many, or a class where the clone is expanded.

v_call: TRBV5-1; j_call: TRBJ1-5; clone_size: few; d_call: -; cdr3_length: 15; cdr3_nt: TGCGCCAGCAGCCCTGCCGGGGGTAGCAATCAGCCCCAGCATTTT; cdr3_aa: CASSPAGGSNQPQHF
v_call: TRBV6-5; j_call: TRBJ2-5; clone_size: -; d_call: -; cdr3_length: 14; cdr3_nt: TGTGCCAGCATCGAGGGGGGGGCAGCAAGGACCCAGTACTTC; cdr3_aa: CASIEGGAARTQYF
v_call: TRBV27; j_call: TRBJ2-7; clone_size: -; d_call: TRBD1; cdr3_length: 16; cdr3_nt: TGTGCCAGCAGTTTAAAGGGGCAGGGGGCTACCTACGAGCAGTACTTC; cdr3_aa: CASSLKGQGATYEQYF
v_call: TRBV5-1; j_call: TRBJ2-7; clone_size: -; d_call: -; cdr3_length: 16; cdr3_nt: TGCGCCAGCAGCTTGGGAGGCAGGGCTCCCACCTACGAGCAGTACTTC; cdr3_aa: CASSLGGRAPTYEQYF
v_call: TRBV19; j_call: TRBJ1-2; clone_size: -; d_call: -; cdr3_length: 10; cdr3_nt: TGTGCGGCGTGGGGCCCAGGCTACACCTTC; cdr3_aa: CAAWGPGYTF
v_call: TRBV28; j_call: TRBJ2-7; clone_size: few; d_call: -; cdr3_length: 16; cdr3_nt: TGTGCCAGCAGTTTCTCCCTGGCGGGACTTTCCTACGAGCAGTACTTC; cdr3_aa: CASSFSLAGLSYEQYF
v_call: TRBV24-1; j_call: TRBJ1-2; clone_size: few; d_call: TRBD1; cdr3_length: 15; cdr3_nt: TGTGCCACCAGTGATTGGACAGGCCCGAGTAGTGGCTACACCTTC; cdr3_aa: CATSDWTGPSSGYTF
v_call: TRBV2; j_call: TRBJ1-1; clone_size: -; d_call: TRBD1; cdr3_length: 14; cdr3_nt: TGTGCCAGCACCCCGACAGGGGGCAGGGCTGAAGCTTTCTTT; cdr3_aa: CASTPTGGRAEAFF
v_call: TRBV5-1; j_call: TRBJ1-4; clone_size: -; d_call: -; cdr3_length: 16; cdr3_nt: TGCGCCAGCAGCTTCACGGCGGGGGATGCAAGTGAAAAACTGTTTTTT; cdr3_aa: CASSFTAGDASEKLFF
v_call: TRBV7-2; j_call: TRBJ1-4; clone_size: -; d_call: -; cdr3_length: 13; cdr3_nt: TGTGCCAGCAGTAAGACAGTAAATGAAAAACTGTTTTTT; cdr3_aa: CASSKTVNEKLFF
v_call: TRBV2; j_call: TRBJ2-3; clone_size: -; d_call: TRBD2; cdr3_length: 16; cdr3_nt: TGTGCCAGCGGTTCGACTAGCGGGGGATCCACAGATACGCAGTATTTT; cdr3_aa: CASGSTSGGSTDTQYF
v_call: TRBV6-6; j_call: TRBJ1-1; clone_size: -; d_call: -; cdr3_length: 13; cdr3_nt: TGTGCCAGCAGGGAGAGAAGAGACGAAAAAGCTTTCTTT; cdr3_aa: CASRERRDEKAFF
v_call: TRBV7-9; j_call: TRBJ1-2; clone_size: -; d_call: -; cdr3_length: 13; cdr3_nt: TGTGCCAACAGGTCCGGGGGTCTCGGAGGCTACACCTTC; cdr3_aa: CANRSGGLGGYTF
v_call: TRBV5-1; j_call: TRBJ2-1; clone_size: -; d_call: TRBD2; cdr3_length: 17; cdr3_nt: TGCGCCAGCAGCTTCCGGACTAGCGGGGGGCTTTACAATGAGCAGTTCTTC; cdr3_aa: CASSFRTSGGLYNEQFF
v_call: TRBV5-1; j_call: TRBJ1-2; clone_size: -; d_call: -; cdr3_length: 14; cdr3_nt: TGCGCCAGCAGCTTGGCCGAAGGGGGTTATGGCTACACCTTC; cdr3_aa: CASSLAEGGYGYTF
v_call: TRBV12-5; j_call: TRBJ2-1; clone_size: once; d_call: TRBD2; cdr3_length: 16; cdr3_nt: TGTGCTAGTGGTTTGACTAGCGGGGGGGCCTACAATGAGCAGTTCTTC; cdr3_aa: CASGLTSGGAYNEQFF
v_call: TRBV3-1/TRBV3-2; j_call: TRBJ1-2; clone_size: -; d_call: TRBD1; cdr3_length: 12; cdr3_nt: TGTGCCAGCGCACAGGGGGCGAATGGCTACACCTTC; cdr3_aa: CASAQGANGYTF
v_call: TRBV7-9; j_call: TRBJ2-5; clone_size: -; d_call: -; cdr3_length: 14; cdr3_nt: TGTGCCAGCAGTCTCTCCGGGGGTCAAGAGACCCAGTACTTC; cdr3_aa: CASSLSGGQETQYF
v_call: TRBV7-9; j_call: TRBJ1-1; clone_size: many; d_call: -; cdr3_length: 13; cdr3_nt: TGTGCCAGCAGTCGACAGTCAACCTCTGAAGCTTTCTTT; cdr3_aa: CASSRQSTSEAFF
v_call: TRBV29-1; j_call: TRBJ2-5; clone_size: -; d_call: -; cdr3_length: 14; cdr3_nt: TGCAGCGTTGCCACCCGCTCAGGGCCAGAGACCCAGTACTTC; cdr3_aa: CSVATRSGPETQYF
v_call: TRBV5-6; j_call: TRBJ2-5; clone_size: -; d_call: TRBD2; cdr3_length: 13; cdr3_nt: TGTGCCAGCAGCACTCCCGGGGGGGAGACCCAGTACTTC; cdr3_aa: CASSTPGGETQYF
v_call: TRBV3-1/TRBV3-2; j_call: TRBJ2-5; clone_size: -; d_call: -; cdr3_length: 14; cdr3_nt: TGTGCCAGCAGCCCGGGTTCGGTACTGAGACCCCAGTACTTC; cdr3_aa: CASSPGSVLRPQYF
v_call: TRBV5-4; j_call: TRBJ2-3; clone_size: -; d_call: TRBD2; cdr3_length: 16; cdr3_nt: TGTGCCAGCAGCAATCTGCTGGCGGGGGACCCATATACGCAGTATTTT; cdr3_aa: CASSNLLAGDPYTQYF
v_call: TRBV6-5; j_call: TRBJ2-7; clone_size: -; d_call: -; cdr3_length: 12; cdr3_nt: TGTGCCAGCAGTTACTCCGTCTACGAGCAGTACTTC; cdr3_aa: CASSYSVYEQYF
v_call: TRBV21-1; j_call: TRBJ2-7; clone_size: -; d_call: -; cdr3_length: 15; cdr3_nt: TGTGCCAGCAGCAATCCCGAGCGGGGGTTATACGAGCAGTACTTC; cdr3_aa: CASSNPERGLYEQYF
v_call: TRBV19; j_call: TRBJ2-3; clone_size: -; d_call: TRBD1; cdr3_length: 12; cdr3_nt: TGTGCCAGTAGTCCCGGGACAGGGGGCACGTATTTT; cdr3_aa: CASSPGTGGTYF
v_call: TRBV12-3/TRBV12-4; j_call: TRBJ1-2; clone_size: -; d_call: TRBD1; cdr3_length: 13; cdr3_nt: TGTGCCAGCAGTTTTAACAGGGGCAGCGGCTACACCTTC; cdr3_aa: CASSFNRGSGYTF
v_call: TRBV7-9; j_call: TRBJ1-6; clone_size: -; d_call: -; cdr3_length: 17; cdr3_nt: TGTGCCAGCAGCTTAGTGGAGGGGAGGTCCTATAATTCACCCCTCCACTTT; cdr3_aa: CASSLVEGRSYNSPLHF
v_call: TRBV7-2; j_call: TRBJ2-7; clone_size: -; d_call: TRBD2; cdr3_length: 15; cdr3_nt: TGTGCCAGCAGCTTCGGGGGGGGGCCTACCCGCGAGCAGTACTTC; cdr3_aa: CASSFGGGPTREQYF
v_call: TRBV14; j_call: TRBJ2-1; clone_size: once; d_call: TRBD2; cdr3_length: 19; cdr3_nt: TGTGCCAGCAGCCAAGGCCCAGCGGGGGCCATAAGCTCCTACAATGAGCAGTTCTTC; cdr3_aa: CASSQGPAGAISSYNEQFF
v_call: TRBV5-1; j_call: TRBJ2-7; clone_size: -; d_call: -; cdr3_length: 13; cdr3_nt: TGCGCCAGCAGCAAAGACAGCTCCTACGAGCAGTACTTC; cdr3_aa: CASSKDSSYEQYF
v_call: TRBV5-4; j_call: TRBJ1-1; clone_size: -; d_call: -; cdr3_length: 15; cdr3_nt: TGTGCCAGCAGCTGGGCCTTGGGAGCAGTCACTGAAGCTTTCTTT; cdr3_aa: CASSWALGAVTEAFF
v_call: TRBV27; j_call: TRBJ1-2; clone_size: once; d_call: TRBD1; cdr3_length: 13; cdr3_nt: TGTGCCAGCTGGGGGGACAGTGCATATGGCTACACCTTC; cdr3_aa: CASWGDSAYGYTF
v_call: TRBV27; j_call: TRBJ2-7; clone_size: -; d_call: TRBD2; cdr3_length: 16; cdr3_nt: TGTGCCAGCAGTTTAGATAGCGGGGGGACCATTTACGAGCAGTACTTC; cdr3_aa: CASSLDSGGTIYEQYF
v_call: TRBV6-6; j_call: TRBJ1-3; clone_size: once; d_call: TRBD1; cdr3_length: 11; cdr3_nt: TGTGCCAGCAGTTACACAGGACAGGCGTATTTT; cdr3_aa: CASSYTGQAYF
v_call: TRBV18; j_call: TRBJ1-1; clone_size: few; d_call: TRBD1; cdr3_length: 16; cdr3_nt: TGTGCCAGCTCACCAGGCGCCGGACAGGGGGGGACTGAAGCTTTCTTT; cdr3_aa: CASSPGAGQGGTEAFF
v_call: TRBV19; j_call: TRBJ2-2; clone_size: -; d_call: TRBD1; cdr3_length: 15; cdr3_nt: TGTGCCAGCAGCTGGGACAGGGGTAACACCGGGGAGCTGTTTTTT; cdr3_aa: CASSWDRGNTGELFF
v_call: TRBV6-5; j_call: TRBJ1-6; clone_size: -; d_call: -; cdr3_length: 15; cdr3_nt: TGTGCCAGCAGTCCAAACAGGGCCTTTAATTCACCCCTCCACTTT; cdr3_aa: CASSPNRAFNSPLHF
v_call: TRBV6-1; j_call: TRBJ2-2; clone_size: few; d_call: TRBD2; cdr3_length: 16; cdr3_nt: TGTGCCAGCAGTGAAGCGCCGGGGGGGGCAGGCGGGGAGCTGTTTTTT; cdr3_aa: CASSEAPGGAGGELFF
v_call: TRBV5-1; j_call: TRBJ1-1; clone_size: once; d_call: -; cdr3_length: 16; cdr3_nt: TGCGCCAGCAGCTTGGATGTCGGTGGGGAGGGTACTGAAGCTTTCTTT; cdr3_aa: CASSLDVGGEGTEAFF
v_call: TRBV3-1/TRBV3-2; j_call: TRBJ2-1; clone_size: -; d_call: TRBD2; cdr3_length: 21; cdr3_nt: TGTGCCAGCAGCCCCTCAACCGAGGGACTAGCGGGGGGGCTGACGAACAATGAGCAGTTCTTC; cdr3_aa: CASSPSTEGLAGGLTNNEQFF
v_call: TRBV6-5; j_call: TRBJ2-1; clone_size: -; d_call: -; cdr3_length: 13; cdr3_nt: TGTGCCAGCAGGCCCCCTCGGTACAATGAGCAGTTCTTC; cdr3_aa: CASRPPRYNEQFF
v_call: TRBV30; j_call: TRBJ1-5; clone_size: -; d_call: TRBD1; cdr3_length: 14; cdr3_nt: TGTGCCTGGGCCGGGACAGCTAGCAATCAGCCCCAGCATTTT; cdr3_aa: CAWAGTASNQPQHF
v_call: TRBV9; j_call: TRBJ2-3; clone_size: -; d_call: TRBD1; cdr3_length: 15; cdr3_nt: TGTGCCAGCAGCGTAGGGCCAGGGGGCTGGGATACGCAGTATTTT; cdr3_aa: CASSVGPGGWDTQYF
v_call: TRBV6-5; j_call: TRBJ2-7; clone_size: -; d_call: TRBD1; cdr3_length: 14; cdr3_nt: TGTGCCAGCAGTTACTCGCACAGGGGCTACGAGCAGTACTTC; cdr3_aa: CASSYSHRGYEQYF